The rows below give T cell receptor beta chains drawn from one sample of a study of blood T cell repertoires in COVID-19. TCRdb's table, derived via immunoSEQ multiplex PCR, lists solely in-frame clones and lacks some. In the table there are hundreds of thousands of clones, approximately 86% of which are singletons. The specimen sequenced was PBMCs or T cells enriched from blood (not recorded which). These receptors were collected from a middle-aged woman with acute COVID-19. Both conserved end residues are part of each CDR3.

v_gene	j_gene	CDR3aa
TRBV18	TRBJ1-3	CASSPVKDRDGNTIYF
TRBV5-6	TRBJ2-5	CASSPGTGGFLVETQYF
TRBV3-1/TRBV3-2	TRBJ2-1	CASSQGPRNEQFF
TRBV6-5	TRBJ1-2	CASSPVRDSPYGYTF
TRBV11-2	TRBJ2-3	CASSPLTSTDTQYF
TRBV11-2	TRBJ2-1	CASSYVGQGYNEQFF
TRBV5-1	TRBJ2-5	CASRSGRGQETQYF
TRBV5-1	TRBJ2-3	CASSLTGGPRDTQYF
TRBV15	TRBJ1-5	CATSRGQGPNQPQHF
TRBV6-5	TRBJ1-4	CASSYSRRLNEKLFF
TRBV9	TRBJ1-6	CASSAEGGGPNSPLHF
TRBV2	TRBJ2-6	CASSKPGGLSGANVLTF
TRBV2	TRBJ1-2	CASSDFNGGTSTGRGYTF
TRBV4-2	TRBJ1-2	CASSQVRTDTTNYGYTF
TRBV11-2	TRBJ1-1	CASSFKQGVTEAFF
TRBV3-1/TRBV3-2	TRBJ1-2	CASSRTTGGLNYGYTF
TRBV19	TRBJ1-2	CASSPPPKAGNANYGYTF
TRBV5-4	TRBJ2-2	CASSPAGFQDTGELFF
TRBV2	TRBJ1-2	CASSILRLVLLKPQYGYTF
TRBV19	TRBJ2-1	CASTRGTSGEQFF
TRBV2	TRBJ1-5	CASRSTGGQPQHF
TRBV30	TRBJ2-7	CAWSPYSNYEQYF
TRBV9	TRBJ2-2	CASSVGLAMNTGELFF
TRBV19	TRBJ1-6	CASSVQQGENSPLHF
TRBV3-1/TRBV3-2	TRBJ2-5	CASSPTGSVGETQYF
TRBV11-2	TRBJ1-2	CASSLVSNYGYTF
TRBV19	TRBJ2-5	CASAYQDRGGETQYF
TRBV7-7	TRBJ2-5	CASSSNYPEPPPETQYF
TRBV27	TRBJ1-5	CASSPSRARSNQPQHF
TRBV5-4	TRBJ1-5	CASSLAGVGQPQHF
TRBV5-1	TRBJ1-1	CASSLDDRRNTEAFF
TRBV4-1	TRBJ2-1	CASSQEVGVGLYNEQFF
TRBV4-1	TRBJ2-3	CASSQEGSGGTPDTQYF
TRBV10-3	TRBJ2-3	CAISSPPSTDTQYF
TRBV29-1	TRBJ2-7	CSVGTRRLGHEQYF
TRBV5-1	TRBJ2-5	CASSPTGTGGFQETQYF
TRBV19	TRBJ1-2	CASTTPRQGNYGYTF
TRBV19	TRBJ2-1	CASSPPGRVNYNEQFF
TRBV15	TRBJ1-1	CATSRGGGNTEAFF
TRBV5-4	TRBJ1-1	CASSPVPATEAFF
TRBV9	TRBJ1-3	CASSRTGAGNTIYF
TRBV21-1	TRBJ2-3	CASSKSVGGDTQYF
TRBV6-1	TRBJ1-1	CASSVGQALTTEAFF
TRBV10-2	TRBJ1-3	CASSEAGTYGNTIYF